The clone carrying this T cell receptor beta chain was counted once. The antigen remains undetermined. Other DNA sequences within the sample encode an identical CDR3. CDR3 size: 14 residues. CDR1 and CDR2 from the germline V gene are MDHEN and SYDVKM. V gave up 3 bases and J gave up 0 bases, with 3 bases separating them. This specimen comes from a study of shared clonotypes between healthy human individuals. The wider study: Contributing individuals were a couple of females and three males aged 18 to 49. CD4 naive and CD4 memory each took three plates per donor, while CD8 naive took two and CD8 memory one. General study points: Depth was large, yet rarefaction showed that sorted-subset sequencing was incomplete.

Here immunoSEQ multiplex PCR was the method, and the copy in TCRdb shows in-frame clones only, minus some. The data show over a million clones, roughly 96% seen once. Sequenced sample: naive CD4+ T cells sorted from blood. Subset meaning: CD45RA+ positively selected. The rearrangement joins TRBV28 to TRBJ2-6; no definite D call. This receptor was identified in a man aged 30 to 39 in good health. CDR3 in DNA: TGTGCCAGCAGTTTTCTCTCTGGGGCCAACGTCCTGACTTTC. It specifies CASSFLSGANVLTF.